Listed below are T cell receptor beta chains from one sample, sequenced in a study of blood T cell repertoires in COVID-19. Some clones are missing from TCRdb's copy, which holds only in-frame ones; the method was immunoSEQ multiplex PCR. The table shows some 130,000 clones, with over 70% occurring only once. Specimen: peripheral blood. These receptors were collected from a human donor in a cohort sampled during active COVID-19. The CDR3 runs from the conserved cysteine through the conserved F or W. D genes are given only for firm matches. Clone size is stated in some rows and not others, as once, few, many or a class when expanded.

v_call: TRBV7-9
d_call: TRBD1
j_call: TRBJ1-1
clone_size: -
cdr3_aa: CASSRRQGRMNTEAFF
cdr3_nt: TGTGCCAGCAGCCGAAGACAGGGGCGAATGAACACTGAAGCTTTCTTT

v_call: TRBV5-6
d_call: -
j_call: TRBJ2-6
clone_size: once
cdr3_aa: CASSQIPSSGANVLTF
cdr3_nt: TGTGCCAGCAGCCAGATCCCAAGCTCTGGGGCCAACGTCCTGACTTTC

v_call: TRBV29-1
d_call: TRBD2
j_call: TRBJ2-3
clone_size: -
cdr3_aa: CSVGGEGITQYF
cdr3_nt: TGCAGCGTTGGGGGGGAGGGAATTACGCAGTATTTT

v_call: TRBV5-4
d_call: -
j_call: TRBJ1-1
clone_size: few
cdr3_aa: CASSSQVNTEAFF
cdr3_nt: TGTGCCAGCAGCTCACAGGTAAACACTGAAGCTTTCTTT

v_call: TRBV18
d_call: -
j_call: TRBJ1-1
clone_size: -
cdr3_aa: CASSPVPEGTEAFF
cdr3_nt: TGTGCCAGCTCACCGGTACCCGAGGGCACTGAAGCTTTCTTT

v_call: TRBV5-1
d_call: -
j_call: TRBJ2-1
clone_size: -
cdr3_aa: CASSSERVQFF
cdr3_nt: TGCGCCAGCAGCTCAGAGCGGGTGCAGTTCTTC

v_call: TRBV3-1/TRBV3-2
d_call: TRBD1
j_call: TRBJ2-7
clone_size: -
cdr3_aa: CASSSGTGIYEQYF
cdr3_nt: TGTGCCAGCAGCTCCGGGACAGGAATTTACGAGCAGTACTTC

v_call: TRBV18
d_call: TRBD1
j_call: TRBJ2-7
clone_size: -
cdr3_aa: CASSPTGVRDEQYF
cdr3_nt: TGTGCCAGCTCACCAACAGGGGTTAGGGACGAGCAGTACTTC

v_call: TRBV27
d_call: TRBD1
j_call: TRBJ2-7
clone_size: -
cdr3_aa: CASSPNRDRLTQYF
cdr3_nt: TGTGCCAGCAGTCCAAACCGGGACAGGTTAACGCAGTACTTC

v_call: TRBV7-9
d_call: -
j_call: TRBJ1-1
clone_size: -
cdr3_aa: CASRPDSKKLRVNTEAFF
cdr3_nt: TGTGCCAGCAGACCGGACAGTAAGAAACTACGGGTGAACACTGAAGCTTTCTTT

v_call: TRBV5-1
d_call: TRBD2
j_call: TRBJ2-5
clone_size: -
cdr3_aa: CASSLEGQGVAGGETQYF
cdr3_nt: TGCGCCAGCAGCTTGGAAGGGCAAGGAGTTGCGGGGGGAGAGACCCAGTACTTC

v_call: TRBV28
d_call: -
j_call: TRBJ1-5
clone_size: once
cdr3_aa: CASSKGEVFNQPQHF
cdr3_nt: TGTGCCAGCAGCAAAGGTGAGGTATTCAATCAGCCCCAGCATTTT

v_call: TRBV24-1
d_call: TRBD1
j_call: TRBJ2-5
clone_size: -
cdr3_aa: CATSDRQGSWETQYF
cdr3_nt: TGTGCCACCAGTGACAGACAGGGATCTTGGGAGACCCAGTACTTC

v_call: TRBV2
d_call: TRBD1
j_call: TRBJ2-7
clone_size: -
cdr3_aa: CASRPGQLYYEQYF
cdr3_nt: TGTGCCAGCAGGCCGGGACAGCTATACTACGAGCAGTACTTC

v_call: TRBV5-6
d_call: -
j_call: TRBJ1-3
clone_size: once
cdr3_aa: CARGEESSSGNTIYF
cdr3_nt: TGTGCCAGGGGGGAGGAGTCCTCCTCTGGAAACACCATATATTTT

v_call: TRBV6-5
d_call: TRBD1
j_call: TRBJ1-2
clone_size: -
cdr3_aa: CASSWGQGGYTF
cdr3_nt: TGTGCCAGCAGTTGGGGACAGGGCGGCTACACCTTC

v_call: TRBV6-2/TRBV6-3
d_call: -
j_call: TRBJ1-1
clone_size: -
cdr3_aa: CASSGGPLLNTEAFF
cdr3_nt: TGTGCCAGCAGTGGAGGGCCCCTTCTTAACACTGAAGCTTTCTTT

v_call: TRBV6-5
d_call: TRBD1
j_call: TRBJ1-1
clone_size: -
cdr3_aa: CASSNRQGGNTEAFF
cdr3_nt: TGTGCCAGCAGTAATCGACAGGGGGGCAACACTGAAGCTTTCTTT

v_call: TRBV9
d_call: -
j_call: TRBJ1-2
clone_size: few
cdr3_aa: CASSPLSGVGGYTF
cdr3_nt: TGTGCCAGCAGCCCCCTTTCCGGGGTGGGGGGCTACACCTTC

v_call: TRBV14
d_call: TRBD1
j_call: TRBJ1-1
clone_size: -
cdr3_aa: CASSHLPGQGRHTEAFF
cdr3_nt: TGTGCCAGCAGCCACCTTCCGGGACAGGGTCGACACACTGAAGCTTTCTTT

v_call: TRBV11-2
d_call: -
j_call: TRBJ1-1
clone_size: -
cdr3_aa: CASSLGTPGAEAFF
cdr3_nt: TGTGCCAGCAGCTTAGGAACCCCAGGGGCCGAAGCTTTCTTT

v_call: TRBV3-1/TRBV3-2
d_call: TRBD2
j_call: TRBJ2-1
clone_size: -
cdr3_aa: CASSQDRGGLVGKNEQFF
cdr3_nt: TGTGCCAGCAGCCAAGACCGCGGGGGACTAGTAGGTAAGAATGAGCAGTTCTTC

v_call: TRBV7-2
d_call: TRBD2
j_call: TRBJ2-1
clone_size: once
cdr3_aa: CASSEGTSGYNEQFF
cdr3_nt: TGTGCCAGCAGCGAAGGGACTAGCGGTTACAATGAGCAGTTCTTC

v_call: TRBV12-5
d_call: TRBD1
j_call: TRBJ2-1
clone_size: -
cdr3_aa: CASGLGTGGYNEQFF
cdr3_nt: TGTGCTAGTGGTTTGGGAACAGGGGGCTACAATGAGCAGTTCTTC